The clone carrying this TCR beta chain showed up many times. This specimen belongs to a study of T cells in Graves' hyperthyroidism and ophthalmopathy. This CDR3 spans 19 amino acids. With 5 bases clipped from V and 1 base from J, the junction kept 12 bases outside the gene matches. Germline values: CDR1 DFQATT, CDR2 SNEGSKA (reference sequence). Researchers took RNA transcripts and amplified the TCR beta CDR3 regions from them. First-round RT-PCR targeting the TCR CDR3 was performed with the HTBI primer set. MiXCR, applied by TCRdb to the multiplex PCR reads, yields one record per CDR3 protein. This table has around 420,000 distinct CDR3 sequences, 15% to 19% appearing once.

The clonotype was recovered from a young woman with Graves' hyperthyroidism. The gene calls are TRBV20-1 and TRBJ2-4; TRBD2 matches at 15 bases. Sequencing used blood. The CDR3 is CSASPGLAGGGDAKNIQYF. CDR3 DNA: TGCAGTGCTTCCCCCGGACTAGCGGGAGGGGGCGACGCCAAAAACATTCAGTACTTC.